This is a list of T cell receptor beta chains from one sample in a study of spatial heterogeneity in lung cancer. Via MiXCR, TCRdb re-called the 5' RACE reads, giving one row per CDR3 protein. The sample includes roughly 110,000 distinct CDR3 sequences, less than 14% seen only once; the top ten take roughly 24%. Specimen: PBMCs, collected at follow-up. Receptors were obtained from a female donor with early-stage non-small cell lung cancer. Both conserved end residues are part of each CDR3. The D gene is left open where the match is weak. The size entry is marked missing in some rows and otherwise reads once, few, many or a size class.

CASSLDARTEAFF	TGTGCCAGCAGTCTGGACGCGAGAACTGAAGCTTTCTTT	-	TRBV7-2	TRBJ1-1	-
CASRTPGTGDYEQFF	TGTGCCAGCAGGACCCCCGGGACAGGGGACTATGAGCAGTTCTTC	-	TRBV28	TRBJ2-1	TRBD1
CASSLGGLAGGQETQYF	TGTGCCAGCAGCTTAGGTGGTCTAGCGGGAGGCCAAGAGACCCAGTACTTC	many	TRBV7-2	TRBJ2-5	TRBD2
CASSSTTPGQGYIEQYF	TGTGCCAGCAGTTCAACGACCCCGGGACAGGGGTATATCGAGCAGTACTTC	few	TRBV27	TRBJ2-7	TRBD1
CASSLAPVTTDEQYF	TGTGCCAGCAGCTTGGCCCCCGTCACCACGGACGAGCAGTACTTC	many	TRBV5-6	TRBJ2-7	-
CASSPSGTQYF	TGTGCCAGCAGCCCCTCAGGGACCCAGTACTTC	many	TRBV7-2	TRBJ2-5	-
CSAGLNTGELFF	TGCAGCGCGGGACTTAACACCGGGGAGCTGTTTTTT	many	TRBV29-1	TRBJ2-2	-
CASSLAHPNTEAFF	TGTGCCAGCAGCCTGGCGCATCCCAACACTGAAGCTTTCTTT	-	TRBV6-6	TRBJ1-1	-
CASSWGDRGPDTQYF	TGTGCCAGCAGCTGGGGGGACAGGGGGCCAGATACGCAGTATTTT	many	TRBV5-4	TRBJ2-3	TRBD1
CASSDRANQPQHF	TGTGCCAGCAGTGACCGAGCCAATCAGCCCCAGCATTTT	few	TRBV27	TRBJ1-5	-
CASSVASGSRADTQYF	TGTGCCAGCAGTGTTGCTAGCGGGAGCCGCGCAGATACGCAGTATTTT	few	TRBV6-1	TRBJ2-3	TRBD2
CATTPGQGRSAGPLGGGTDTQYF	TGTGCCACCACCCCGGGACAGGGCAGGTCGGCGGGGCCGTTGGGAGGCGGCACAGATACGCAGTATTTT	-	TRBV10-3	TRBJ2-3	TRBD1
CASSLGNTGELFF	TGTGCCAGCAGTCTGGGGAACACCGGGGAGCTGTTTTTT	many	TRBV28	TRBJ2-2	-
CASSYPRDRPGSYEQYF	TGTGCCAGCAGCTACCCGAGAGACAGGCCGGGCTCCTACGAGCAGTACTTC	-	TRBV6-5	TRBJ2-7	-
CASSSLLRGGRDEAFF	TGTGCCAGCAGTTCCCTGCTCCGGGGGGGACGGGATGAAGCTTTCTTT	-	TRBV28	TRBJ1-1	-
CASKSGHRSTTEAFF	TGTGCCAGCAAGTCAGGGCATCGGTCGACGACTGAAGCTTTCTTT	many	TRBV6-4	TRBJ1-1	-
CASSNTGVGQPQHF	TGTGCCAGCAGCAATACAGGGGTTGGCCAGCCCCAGCATTTT	-	TRBV7-6	TRBJ1-5	TRBD1
CASKRGQGTYGYTF	TGTGCCAGCAAAAGGGGACAGGGGACCTATGGCTACACCTTC	many	TRBV12-3/TRBV12-4	TRBJ1-2	TRBD1
CASSRILLTSGVTSTDTQYF	TGTGCCAGCAGCCGGATTCTTTTGACTAGCGGGGTGACTAGCACAGATACGCAGTATTTT	-	TRBV7-2	TRBJ2-3	TRBD2
CASSARLAGGVDTQYF	TGTGCCAGCAGCGCGCGACTAGCGGGAGGGGTAGATACGCAGTATTTT	-	TRBV7-2	TRBJ2-3	TRBD2
CATKAGAGEQFF	TGTGCCACCAAAGCGGGAGCCGGGGAGCAGTTCTTC	few	TRBV24-1	TRBJ2-1	TRBD2
CSVEVSGGGYTF	TGCAGCGTTGAAGTGTCAGGGGGTGGCTACACCTTC	-	TRBV29-1	TRBJ1-2	TRBD1
CSGTSGTNEQFF	TGCAGCGGGACTAGCGGTACCAATGAGCAGTTCTTC	many	TRBV20-1	TRBJ2-1	TRBD2
CASSDLGVNYGYTF	TGTGCCAGCAGTGACCTGGGGGTAAACTATGGCTACACCTTC	-	TRBV2	TRBJ1-2	-
CASSRARDSYNEQFF	TGTGCCAGCAGTAGGGCTAGAGATTCCTACAATGAGCAGTTCTTC	-	TRBV2	TRBJ2-1	-
CASSFAGTGQETQYF	TGTGCCAGCAGCTTCGCCGGGACAGGGCAAGAGACCCAGTACTTC	few	TRBV5-4	TRBJ2-5	TRBD1
CSVEGGQGGTGELFF	TGCAGCGTTGAAGGCGGACAGGGAGGGACCGGGGAGCTGTTTTTT	-	TRBV29-1	TRBJ2-2	-
CASRNWQGSPFNAQMNTEAFF	TGTGCCAGCAGAAATTGGCAGGGAAGCCCCTTCAACGCCCAGATGAACACTGAAGCTTTCTTT	many	TRBV25-1	TRBJ1-1	-
CASSQAISGRQYNEQFF	TGTGCCAGCAGCCAAGCGATTAGCGGGAGGCAATACAATGAGCAGTTCTTC	few	TRBV4-2	TRBJ2-1	TRBD2
CASSFTRWDIQYF	TGTGCCAGCAGCTTTACCCGGTGGGACATTCAGTACTTC	many	TRBV11-2	TRBJ2-4	-
CATSPGTSDTDTQYF	TGTGCCACCAGTCCCGGGACTAGCGACACAGATACGCAGTATTTT	few	TRBV24-1	TRBJ2-3	TRBD2
CSVTLVEQGTRGYTF	TGCAGCGTTACCCTTGTCGAACAGGGAACGCGGGGCTACACCTTC	many	TRBV29-1	TRBJ1-2	-
CASSQDPLAGRSTDTQYF	TGCGCCAGCAGCCAAGACCCACTAGCGGGGCGGAGCACAGATACGCAGTATTTT	few	TRBV4-3	TRBJ2-3	TRBD2
CASSPDWSSYNSPLHF	TGTGCCAGCAGCCCGGACTGGAGCTCCTATAATTCACCCCTCCACTTT	few	TRBV7-9	TRBJ1-6	-
CASSLSEGSTEAFF	TGTGCCAGCAGTTTATCAGAAGGGAGCACTGAAGCTTTCTTT	-	TRBV12-3/TRBV12-4	TRBJ1-1	-
CASSWGLAANTGELFF	TGTGCCAGCAGTTGGGGACTAGCGGCGAACACCGGGGAGCTGTTTTTT	-	TRBV6-6	TRBJ2-2	TRBD2
CASSERATSIGTQYF	TGTGCCAGCAGTGAAAGAGCGACTAGCATCGGGACCCAGTACTTC	many	TRBV2	TRBJ2-5	TRBD2
CSVERAGGYTEAFF	TGCAGCGTTGAACGGGCGGGGGGGTACACTGAAGCTTTCTTT	-	TRBV29-1	TRBJ1-1	-
CASSLIRGTEAFF	TGTGCCAGCAGTTTAATTAGGGGCACTGAAGCTTTCTTT	-	TRBV28	TRBJ1-1	-
CSARDEKAGLNTEAFF	TGCAGTGCTAGAGATGAGAAAGCAGGCCTCAACACTGAAGCTTTCTTT	few	TRBV20-1	TRBJ1-1	-
CASSFSLAGKETQYF	TGTGCCAGCAGTTTTTCTCTAGCGGGAAAAGAGACCCAGTACTTC	many	TRBV27	TRBJ2-5	TRBD2
CASSLSLAGGSWDEQFF	TGTGCCAGCAGTTTAAGCCTAGCGGGAGGTTCGTGGGATGAGCAGTTCTTC	few	TRBV12-3/TRBV12-4	TRBJ2-1	TRBD2
CASKVDGRTPYEQYF	TGTGCCAGCAAGGTAGACGGGAGAACTCCCTACGAGCAGTACTTC	many	TRBV7-8	TRBJ2-7	-
CASSGRGSYGYTF	TGTGCCAGCAGCGGAAGGGGTAGCTATGGCTACACCTTC	-	TRBV7-2	TRBJ1-2	-
CSVRTSGGRGDKNIQYF	TGCAGTGTGAGGACTAGCGGGGGAAGGGGGGACAAAAACATTCAGTACTTC	few	TRBV20-1	TRBJ2-4	TRBD2
CASSPDRGPSPLHF	TGTGCCAGCAGCCCGGACAGGGGGCCTTCACCCCTCCACTTT	-	TRBV6-5	TRBJ1-6	TRBD1
CASSLYGTTNTGELFF	TGTGCCAGCAGCTTATATGGGACCACGAACACCGGGGAGCTGTTTTTT	-	TRBV7-3	TRBJ2-2	-
CASSLMTDTQYF	TGTGCCAGCAGCTTAATGACAGATACGCAGTATTTT	few	TRBV11-2	TRBJ2-3	-
CASSLPTTGNTEAFF	TGTGCCAGCAGCTTACCTACTACAGGGAACACTGAAGCTTTCTTT	few	TRBV11-2	TRBJ1-1	-
CASSLSGEYTEAFF	TGTGCCAGCAGTTTATCGGGGGAGTACACTGAAGCTTTCTTT	-	TRBV12-3/TRBV12-4	TRBJ1-1	-
CATSRAMSYTQYF	TGTGCCACCAGCAGAGCGATGTCGTATACGCAGTATTTT	few	TRBV15	TRBJ2-3	-
CASSFLGQGPATNEKLFF	TGTGCCAGCAGTTTTTTAGGACAGGGACCTGCAACTAATGAAAAACTGTTTTTT	few	TRBV12-3/TRBV12-4	TRBJ1-4	TRBD1
CASSLELGGVRQETQYF	TGTGCCAGCAGCTTAGAGTTAGGAGGGGTCCGTCAAGAGACCCAGTACTTC	-	TRBV7-2	TRBJ2-5	-